Presented here are 21 T cell receptor beta chains from one specimen sequenced in a study of T cells in women clearing cervical HPV infection. Repertoires were generated with immunoSEQ multiplex PCR, while TCRdb's copy carries only in-frame clones and drops some. Its listing shows under 30,000 clones. The specimen sequenced was blood buffy coat. These receptors all come from a woman between 18 and 75 years old with a cervical HPV16 infection that either progressed to CIN3+ or cleared (not recorded which).

About this clone: Read coverage stops 3 residues before the CDR3 terminus; the germline J gene supplies the remainder. V is TRBV10-3 and J is TRBJ2-7; D not resolved. CDR3 length: 13 amino acids. In germline, CDR1 is ENHRY, CDR2 SYGVKD. V lost 2 bases and J lost 1, with 6 bases in between. CDR3 DNA, as far as it was read: TGTGCCATCAGTGAGACTAAATCCTACGAG. Protein product: CAISETKSYE. The full CDR3 protein reads CAISETKSYEQYF.

For this clone: The read gets to within 3 residues of the CDR3 end, and the germline J gene fills in the rest. The sample holds other DNA sequences that translate to the same CDR3. The chain employs TRBV2 and TRBJ1-2; 7 bases fit TRBD1. V was clipped by 5 bases and J by 5 bases; unmatched bases: 2. Germline assignment: CDR1 SNHLY and CDR2 FYNNEI. The CDR3 contains 12 residues. Here the CDR3 reads CASSWDSYGYTF. The sequenced CDR3 bases are TGTGCCAGCAGTTGGGACAGTTATGGC.

A note on this clone: The read ends 3 residues early relative to the CDR3; the germline J gene fills the gap. The rearrangement uses TRBV19 and TRBJ1-2; D may be TRBD1 (5 bases). The germline V and J ends were trimmed by 3 bases and 5 bases, with 16 bases remaining between them. Germline CDR1 and CDR2: LNHDA and SQIVND (reference sequence). The CDR3 is 15 residues long. Here the CDR3 reads CASSILQGGTYGYTF. The sequenced part of the CDR3 DNA is TGTGCCAGTAGTATCCTTCAGGGAGGGACTTATGGC.

In the case of this clone: The read ends 3 residues early relative to the CDR3; the germline J gene fills the gap. This chain links TRBV20-1 with TRBJ2-2; TRBD2 agrees at 10 bases. This CDR3 has 15 amino acids. CDR1 is DFQATT and CDR2 is SNEGSKA in the germline V gene (reference sequence). Trimming cost V 5 bases and J 6 bases; bases outside gene matches: 9. CDR3: CSALGIAGGPGELFF. CDR3 DNA (partial): TGCAGTGCTCTAGGGATAGCGGGGGGCCCCGGGGAG.

Concerning this clone itself: The read terminates 3 residues before the CDR3 end, so the remaining end is supplied by the germline J gene. The chain combines TRBV6-2 or TRBV6-3 with TRBJ1-4; a possible D gene is TRBD1 (5 bases). V was cut by 8 bases and J by 6 bases, with 22 bases left in between. The CDR3 spans 16 residues. In germline, CDR1 is MNHEY, CDR2 SVGEGT. The CDR3 here is CASPPKEGRGDEKLFF. The DNA read from the CDR3 is TGTGCCAGCCCACCTAAAGAGGGTCGAGGGGATGAAAAA.

Of note for this clone: The CDR3 is cut off 3 residues early in the read; its end comes from the germline J gene. This chain joins TRBV19 and TRBJ1-5; 12 nucleotides agree with TRBD1. The junction had 8 bases not matched to a gene; V was cut back by 6 bases and J by 5 bases. Germline CDR1 is LNHDA and CDR2 is SQIVND (reference sequence). The CDR3 has 16 amino acids. CDR3 residues: CASSDRGTGGYQPQHF. The part of the CDR3 DNA that was read is TGTGCCAGTAGCGATCGAGGGACAGGGGGCTATCAGCCC.

To note about this clone: The read finishes 3 residues shy of the CDR3 end, and the germline J gene is used to complete it. The chain employs TRBV19 and TRBJ1-1; 7 nucleotides match TRBD1. CDR1 is LNHDA, CDR2 SQIVND, per germline (reference sequence). V lost 5 bases, J lost 3 bases, and 9 bases stayed unmatched. The CDR3 length is 15 residues. CDR3 in amino acids: CASSGLDRADTEAFF. The sequenced part of the CDR3 DNA is TGTGCCAGTAGTGGCCTCGACAGGGCGGACACTGAA.

On this clone: The CDR3 is cut off 3 residues early in the read; its end comes from the germline J gene. The genes are TRBV20-1 and TRBJ1-4; D possibly corresponds to TRBD1 (5 bases). V shed 0 bases and J shed 8 bases, with 16 bases lying between them. The CDR3 extends over 15 amino acids. CDR1 and CDR2 from the germline V gene are DFQATT and SNEGSKA (reference sequence). Incomplete CDR3 DNA: TGCAGTGCTAGAGATCTGAAGGGGCGGTTAGAAAAA. It codes for CSARDLKGRLEK. The entire CDR3 protein is CSARDLKGRLEKLFF.

For this clone: Read data end 3 residues before the CDR3 end; the end is taken from the germline J gene. V gene TRBV7-2 combines with J gene TRBJ2-2; 9 bases are a match to TRBD1. CDR1 is SGHTA, CDR2 FQGNSA, per germline. CDR3 size: 15 residues. The V and J ends lost 5 bases and 4 bases, in that order; junction bases with no gene match: 5. The CDR3 reads CASSPRDRATGELFF. The DNA read from the CDR3 is TGTGCCAGCAGCCCCCGGGACAGGGCCACCGGGGAG.

A remark on this clone: The read terminates 3 residues ahead of where the CDR3 ends, so the germline J gene completes it. The gene calls are TRBV11-3 and TRBJ2-2; D gene unclear. The CDR3 covers 13 residues. The germline CDR1 and CDR2 sequences are SGHNT and YENEEA. The V end lost 1 base, the J end lost 5 bases, and 5 bases lay between the germline ends. The DNA read from the CDR3 is TGTGCCAGCAGCTTAGCAGAAACCGGGGAG. It specifies CASSLAETGE. The complete CDR3 sequence is CASSLAETGELFF. Filled out from reference TRBV11-3 and TRBJ2-2, the complete variable domain reads EAGVVQSPRYKIIEKKQPVAFWCNPISGHNTLYWYLQNLGQGPELLIRYENEEAVDDSQLPKDRFSAERLKGVDSTLKIQPAELGDSAVYLCASSLAETGELFFGEGSRLTVL.

Worth noting for this clone: The sequence runs out 3 residues before the end of the CDR3; the remainder is reconstructed from the germline J gene. J is TRBJ1-4 and V is TRBV5-4, with 9 bases aligning to TRBD1. The V segment lost 5 bases and the J segment 5 bases; nucleotides outside the gene matches: 7. The CDR3 length is 15 residues. From germline, CDR1 is SGHNT and CDR2 YYREEE (reference sequence). The sequenced CDR3 bases are TGTGCCAGCAGAATGGGACAGGGAGCAAATGAAAAA. Its translation is CASRMGQGANEK. The complete CDR3 protein is CASRMGQGANEKLFF.

On this clone itself: The read terminates 3 residues before the CDR3 end, so the remaining end is supplied by the germline J gene. This chain connects TRBV6-2 or TRBV6-3 to TRBJ2-5, with D perhaps TRBD2 (5 bases). The V gene's germline CDR1 is MNHEY and CDR2 SVGEGT. This CDR3 is 17 amino acids long. V was cut by 2 bases and J by 4 bases, with 20 bases left in between. The CDR3 bases that were read are TGTGCCAGCAGTTACGGTGCGGGTCCCGCCACGGGAGAGACC. It codes for CASSYGAGPATGET. The CDR3 in its entirety is CASSYGAGPATGETQYF.

A remark on this clone: From the germline J gene comes the end of the CDR3, since the read stops 3 residues before it. The chain links TRBV5-1 to TRBJ2-3, with TRBD2 identical over 15 bases. V shed 5 bases and J 6 bases; nucleotides not matched to a gene: 10. In germline, CDR1 is SGHRS, CDR2 YFSETQ. This CDR3 spans 17 amino acids. The chain's CDR3 is CASSPTRTSGGADTQYF. Partial CDR3 DNA: TGCGCCAGCAGTCCCACTAGGACTAGCGGGGGGGCGGATACG. Together with reference TRBV5-1 and TRBJ2-3, the CDR3 gives the full variable domain: KAGVTQTPRYLIKTRGQQVTLSCSPISGHRSVSWYQQTPGQGLQFLFEYFSETQRNKGNFPGRFSGRQFSNSRSEMNVSTLELGDSALYLCASSPTRTSGGADTQYFGPGTRLTVL.

Points on this clone: The sequenced fragment ends 3 residues before the CDR3 boundary, so the rest is inferred from the germline J gene. J is TRBJ1-2 and V is TRBV6-2 or TRBV6-3; D might be TRBD1 (5 bases). Deletions cut 7 bases from V and 4 bases from J, with 13 bases between. Germline V lookup: CDR1 MNHEY, CDR2 SVGEGT. The CDR3 sequence is 13 residues long. CDR3 DNA, as far as it was read: TGTGCCAGCACCTTTGGACACGGCTATGGC. This encodes CASTFGHGYG. The full CDR3 is CASTFGHGYGYTF.

About this clone: The read ends 3 residues before the CDR3 terminus; that terminus is restored from the germline J gene. J is TRBJ2-7 and V is TRBV13; D is unresolved. The CDR3 loop spans 12 amino acids. Trimming took off 6 bases at V and 6 bases at J, with 12 bases between the two ends. Germline-derived CDR1 and CDR2 are PRHDT and FYEKMQ (reference sequence). This CDR3 is CASSQDEGEQYF. The DNA read from the CDR3 is TGTGCCAGCAGTCAAGATGAAGGCGAG.

On this clone: The sequenced fragment ends 3 residues before the CDR3 boundary, so the rest is inferred from the germline J gene. The genes are TRBV5-1 and TRBJ1-4, with 7 bases identical to TRBD1. In germline, CDR1 is SGHRS, CDR2 YFSETQ. CDR3 size: 15 residues. V gave up 4 bases and J gave up 3 bases; unmatched junction bases: 6. CDR3 bases read: TGCGCCAGCAGCCTTTACCAGGGGGCTAATGAAAAA. Its translation is CASSLYQGANEK. The whole CDR3 region reads CASSLYQGANEKLFF.

Notes on this clone: The read falls 3 residues short of the CDR3 end, and the missing part is taken from the germline J gene. This sequence joins TRBV20-1 and TRBJ1-5, with D maybe TRBD1 (6 bases). Germline V gene sequence: CDR1 DFQATT, CDR2 SNEGSKA (reference sequence). The V gene lost 5 bases and the J gene lost 1 base, with 15 bases spanning the gap. This CDR3 contains 15 residues. Incomplete CDR3 DNA: TGCAGTGCTCGGACCGGGACAAGGAGCAATCAGCCC. It is translated as CSARTGTRSNQP. The entire CDR3 sequence reads CSARTGTRSNQPQHF.

To note about this clone: The sequence runs out 3 residues before the end of the CDR3; the remainder is reconstructed from the germline J gene. This chain connects TRBV25-1 to TRBJ2-7; the match to TRBD1 covers 8 bases. The CDR3 consists of 14 residues. Germline CDR1 reads MGHDK; CDR2 reads SYGVNS. Trimming took 9 bases from V and 0 from J; bases not matched to a gene: 7. CDR3 loop: CASKGQESSYEQYF. Incomplete CDR3 DNA: TGTGCCAGTAAGGGACAGGAGAGCTCCTACGAG.

On this clone: The read comes to an end 3 residues before the CDR3 does, leaving the germline J gene to fill in the end. The gene calls are TRBV20-1 and TRBJ1-1; D remains ambiguous. Trimming removed 2 bases at V and 2 bases at J, with 18 bases between. The CDR3 has 16 amino acids. The germline gives CDR1 DFQATT, CDR2 SNEGSKA (reference sequence). The CDR3 is CSARRPGEGRNTEAFF. The CDR3 DNA, read in part, is TGCAGTGCTAGACGCCCTGGCGAGGGTCGCAACACTGAA.

As for this clone: The read falls 3 residues short of the CDR3 end, and the missing part is taken from the germline J gene. The chain joins TRBV10-2 to TRBJ2-1, with D perhaps assigned TRBD1 or TRBD2 (5 bases each). The CDR3 sequence is 17 residues long. Germline-derived CDR1 and CDR2 are WSHSY and SAAADI. Trimming left V 8 bases short and J 4 bases short, with 24 bases between. CDR3 DNA, as far as it was read: TGCGCCAGCGGGCCGAGGGGTATTGGACAAAATTACAATGAG. This codes for CASGPRGIGQNYNE. The full CDR3 is CASGPRGIGQNYNEQFF.

To note about this clone: The read terminates 3 residues ahead of where the CDR3 ends, so the germline J gene completes it. The chain links TRBV30 to TRBJ1-2; 9 bases match TRBD1. CDR1 GTSNPN and CDR2 SVGIG come from the germline V gene (reference sequence). There are 12 residues in the CDR3. CDR3 sequence reads: CAWEGQGGGYTF. The part of the CDR3 DNA that was read is TGTGCCTGGGAGGGACAGGGCGGAGGC.